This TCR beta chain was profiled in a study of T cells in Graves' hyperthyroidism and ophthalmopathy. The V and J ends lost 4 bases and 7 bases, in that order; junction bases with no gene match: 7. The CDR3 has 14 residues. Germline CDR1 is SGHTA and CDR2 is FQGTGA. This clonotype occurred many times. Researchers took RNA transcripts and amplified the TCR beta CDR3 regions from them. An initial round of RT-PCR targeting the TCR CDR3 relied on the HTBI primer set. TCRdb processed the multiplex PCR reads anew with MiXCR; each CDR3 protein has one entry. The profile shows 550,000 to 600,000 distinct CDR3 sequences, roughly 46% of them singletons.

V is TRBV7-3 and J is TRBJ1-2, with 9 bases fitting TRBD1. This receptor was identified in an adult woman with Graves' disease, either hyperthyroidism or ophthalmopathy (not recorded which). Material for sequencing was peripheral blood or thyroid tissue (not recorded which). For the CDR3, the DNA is TGTGCCAGCAGCTCGACCGGGACAGGGAGTGGCTACACCTTC. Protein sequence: CASSSTGTGSGYTF. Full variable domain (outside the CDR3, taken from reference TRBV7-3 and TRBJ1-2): GAGVSQTPSNKVTEKGKYVELRCDPISGHTALYWYRQSLGQGPEFLIYFQGTGAADDSGLPNDRFFAVRPEGSVSTLKIQRTERGDSAVYLCASSSTGTGSGYTFGSGTRLTVV.